Detailed here is one T cell receptor beta chain. TCRdb keeps only in-frame clones here, not all; method: immunoSEQ multiplex PCR. The data hold 150,000 to 200,000 clones, with approximately 88% observed a single time. This sample is part of a study of blood T cell repertoires in COVID-19. The CDR3 covers 16 residues. Germline values: CDR1 SGHTA, CDR2 FQGNSA. V lost 4 bases and J 2 bases, leaving 14 bases between the germline ends. Sequencing was done on a sample of peripheral blood. The rearrangement joins TRBV7-2 to TRBJ2-2, with a possible D match to TRBD2 (5 bases). The source is a human donor in a cohort sampled during active COVID-19. The CDR3 DNA reads TGTGCCAGCAGCTCCCGACGAGCGGCCAACACCGGGGAGCTGTTTTTT. Encoded protein: CASSSRRAANTGELFF.